Listed below are T cell receptor beta chains from one sample, sequenced in a study of patients and donors after allogeneic stem cell transplantation. MiXCR, run by TCRdb on the RT-PCR reads, gives a single entry per CDR3 protein. The top ten hold 45% to 55% of the sample, which has 12,000 or so distinct CDR3 sequences, roughly 24% seen once. Sequencing was carried out using blood, either unsorted or a sorted T cell fraction (not recorded which). The receptors here all came from a human donor who was either an allogeneic HSCT recipient or a stem cell or donor lymphocyte infusion donor (not recorded which). It is not recorded whose cells these are; they may come from a transplant donor. Both conserved end residues are part of each CDR3.

V,J,CDR3
TRBV5-6,TRBJ2-1,CASSLLTSDRHEQFF
TRBV5-1,TRBJ2-7,CASSLPRDWVNEQYF
TRBV7-6,TRBJ1-1,CASSLGTDTEAFF
TRBV7-8,TRBJ1-1,CASSLRGRRDTEAFF
TRBV9,TRBJ2-7,CASSGGPLSYEQYF
TRBV6-1,TRBJ1-3,CASSPSRSSGNTIYF
TRBV5-6,TRBJ2-5,CASSPTGLETQYF
TRBV3-1,TRBJ1-2,CASSPVGWGVYGYTF
TRBV7-9,TRBJ1-6,CASSLRANNSPLHF
TRBV28,TRBJ2-3,CASSPSSRATDTQYF
TRBV20-1,TRBJ1-6,CSARVGSSYNSPLHF
TRBV24-1,TRBJ1-1,CATRGDGNTEAFF
TRBV3-1,TRBJ1-3,CASSQIDTIYF
TRBV7-9,TRBJ1-5,CARWGQGLGNQPQHF
TRBV6-5,TRBJ1-1,CASIRTGGWGAEAFF
TRBV29-1,TRBJ1-6,CGTGGAANSPLHF
TRBV7-8,TRBJ1-1,CASTTMRQGGTEAFF
TRBV6-5,TRBJ1-2,CASSRLIGNGYTF
TRBV6-5,TRBJ1-3,CASSYSGQLSGNTIYF
TRBV7-9,TRBJ1-2,CASSSGALQGPIGF
TRBV7-2,TRBJ2-1,CASSLRTSGTNEQFF
TRBV12-3/TRBV12-4,TRBJ1-2,CASSLRQGARADPRGGYTF
TRBV15,TRBJ2-7,CATSRTPKRNYEQYF
TRBV20-1,TRBJ2-7,CSARAPTSVYEQYF
TRBV6-1,TRBJ1-1,CASSPDRLSEAFF
TRBV7-2,TRBJ1-2,CASSRDTNYGYTF
TRBV1,TRBJ1-5,CTSSQEIVRAPNQPQHF
TRBV12-3/TRBV12-4,TRBJ2-4,CASSLMAGIGDKNIQYF
TRBV30,TRBJ1-5,CAWSARQGRSNQPQHF
TRBV5-1,TRBJ1-1,CASTPGQALNTEAFF
TRBV12-3/TRBV12-4,TRBJ2-2,CASRGTSANTGELFF
TRBV20-1,TRBJ2-3,CSPSGNTQYF
TRBV29-1,TRBJ2-1,CSVAGPTYNEQFF
TRBV6-2/TRBV6-3,TRBJ2-1,CATFRLAGGPSSYNEQFF
TRBV5-5,TRBJ2-7,CASSLSGGSYEQYF
TRBV7-8,TRBJ1-1,CASSPFRGRGTEAFF
TRBV29-1,TRBJ2-3,CSVGSGRADTQYF
TRBV11-3,TRBJ2-1,CASSLDFAGEQFF
TRBV9,TRBJ1-6,CASSPTGLSTLHF
TRBV20-1,TRBJ2-3,CSARQGGDTQYF
TRBV9,TRBJ1-1,CASSVGGGSEAFF
TRBV20-1,TRBJ1-5,CSASRGNQPQHF
TRBV6-1,TRBJ2-1,CASRRREEEQFF
TRBV5-1,TRBJ1-2,CASRREGLNYGYTF
TRBV6-6,TRBJ2-5,CASRPPSKGETQYF
TRBV11-2,TRBJ1-6,CASSSRGRGKAPLHF
TRBV2,TRBJ2-2,CASSEQGDETGELFF
TRBV12-3/TRBV12-4,TRBJ1-2,CASSPTDRTNYGYTF
TRBV5-1,TRBJ1-3,CASSSDSGNTIYF
TRBV12-3/TRBV12-4,TRBJ1-2,CASSQTEARYGYTF
TRBV24-1,TRBJ2-3,CATSDLRAGEVDTQYF
TRBV7-2,TRBJ1-1,CASSVAVTEAFF
TRBV24-1,TRBJ2-3,CATRGLGGDTQYF
TRBV5-1,TRBJ2-5,CASSLGNSGVQETQYF
TRBV20-1,TRBJ1-4,CSPRGGSNEKLFF
TRBV5-1,TRBJ2-2,CASSLRRLAVHTGELFF
TRBV19,TRBJ1-5,CASSTGTGALQAQHF
TRBV2,TRBJ1-1,CASSVEGLNTEAFF
TRBV5-1,TRBJ1-2,CASSLGQWGYTF
TRBV3-1,TRBJ2-1,CASSQVTGTTYNEQFF